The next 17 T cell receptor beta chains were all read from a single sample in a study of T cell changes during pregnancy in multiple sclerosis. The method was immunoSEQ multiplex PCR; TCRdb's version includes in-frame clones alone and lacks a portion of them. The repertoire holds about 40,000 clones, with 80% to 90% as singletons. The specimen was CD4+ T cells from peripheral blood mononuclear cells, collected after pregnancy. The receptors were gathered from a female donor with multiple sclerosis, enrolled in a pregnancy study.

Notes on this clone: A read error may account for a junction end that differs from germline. CDR3 loop: CASSLDMSNEQFF. Written as DNA, the CDR3 is TGTGCTAGCAGCTTAGACATGTCCAATGAGCAGTTCTTC. V usage is TRBV7-7 and J usage is TRBJ2-1; unclear D gene. The CDR3 has 13 residues. CDR1 and CDR2 from the germline V gene are SSHAT and FNYEAQ (reference sequence).

CDR3 bases: TGTGCCAGCAGCGCAAACAGGGGGATCTACGAGCAGTACTTC. Its translation: CASSANRGIYEQYF. This rearrangement joins TRBV2 to TRBJ2-7, with 8 bases matching TRBD1. Trimming took 6 bases from V and 3 from J; bases not matched to a gene: 7. The CDR3 loop spans 14 amino acids. Germline CDR1 reads SNHLY; CDR2 reads FYNNEI.

CDR3 loop: CASSSDSGYGNTIYF. In DNA form, the CDR3 reads TGTGCCAGCAGCTCGGACAGCGGCTATGGAAACACCATATATTTT. The rearrangement links TRBV7-2 to TRBJ1-3, with TRBD1 as a possible D gene (6 bases). With 4 bases removed from V and 3 bases from J, the gap between germline ends came to 13 bases. The CDR3 consists of 15 residues. Germline V gives CDR1 SGHTA, CDR2 FQGNSA.

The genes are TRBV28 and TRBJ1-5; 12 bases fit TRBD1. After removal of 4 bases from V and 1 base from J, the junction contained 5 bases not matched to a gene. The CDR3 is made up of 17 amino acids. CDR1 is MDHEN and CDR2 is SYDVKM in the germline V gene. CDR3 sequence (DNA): TGTGCCAGCAGTTCGGGACAGGGGGCATGGAGCAATCAGCCCCAGCATTTT. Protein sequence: CASSSGQGAWSNQPQHF.

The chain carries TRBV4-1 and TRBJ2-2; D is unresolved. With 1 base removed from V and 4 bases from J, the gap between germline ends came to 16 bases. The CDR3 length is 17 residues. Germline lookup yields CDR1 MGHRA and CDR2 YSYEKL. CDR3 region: CASSQVPPMSLTGELFF. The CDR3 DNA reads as TGCGCCAGCAGCCAAGTCCCCCCGATGAGTCTCACCGGGGAGCTGTTTTTT.

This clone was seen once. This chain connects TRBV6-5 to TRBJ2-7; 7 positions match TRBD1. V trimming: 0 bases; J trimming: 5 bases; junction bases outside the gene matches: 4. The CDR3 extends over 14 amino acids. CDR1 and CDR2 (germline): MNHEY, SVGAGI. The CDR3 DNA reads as TGTGCCAGCAGTTACTCGAGAGGGGGCAACGAGCAGTACTTC. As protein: CASSYSRGGNEQYF.

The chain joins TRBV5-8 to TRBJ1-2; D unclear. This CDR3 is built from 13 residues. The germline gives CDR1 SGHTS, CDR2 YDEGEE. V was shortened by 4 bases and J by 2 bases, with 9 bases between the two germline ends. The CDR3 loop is CASSERRNYGYTF. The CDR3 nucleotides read TGTGCCAGCAGCGAGCGAAGGAACTATGGCTACACCTTC. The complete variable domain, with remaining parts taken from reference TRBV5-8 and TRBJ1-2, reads EAGVTQSPTHLIKTRGQQATLRCSPISGHTSVYWYQQALGLGLQFLLWYDEGEERNRGNFPPRFSGRQFPNYSSELNVNALELEDSALYLCASSERRNYGYTFGSGTRLTVV.

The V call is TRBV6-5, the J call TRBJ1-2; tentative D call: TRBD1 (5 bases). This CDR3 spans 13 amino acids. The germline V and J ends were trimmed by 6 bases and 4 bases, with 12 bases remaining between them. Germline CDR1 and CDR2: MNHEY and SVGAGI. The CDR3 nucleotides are TGTGCCAGCAGCGGCGGGACGGGCTATGGCTACACCTTC. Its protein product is CASSGGTGYGYTF.

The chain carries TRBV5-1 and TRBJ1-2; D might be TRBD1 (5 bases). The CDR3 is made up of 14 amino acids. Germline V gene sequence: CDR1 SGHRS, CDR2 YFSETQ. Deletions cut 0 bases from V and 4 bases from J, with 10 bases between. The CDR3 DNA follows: TGCGCCAGCAGCTTGGGGGGGGACCCCTATGGCTACACCTTC. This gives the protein CASSLGGDPYGYTF.

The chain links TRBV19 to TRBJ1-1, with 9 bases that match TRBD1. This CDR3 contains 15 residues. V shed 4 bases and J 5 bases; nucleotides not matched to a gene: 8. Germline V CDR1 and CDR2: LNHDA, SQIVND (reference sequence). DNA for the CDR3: TGTGCCAGTAGTACCTTGACAGGGGGAAGTACTGAAGCTTTCTTT. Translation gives CASSTLTGGSTEAFF. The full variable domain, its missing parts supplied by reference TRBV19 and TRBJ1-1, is DGGITQSPKYLFRKEGQNVTLSCEQNLNHDAMYWYRQDPGQGLRLIYYSQIVNDFQKGDIAEGYSVSREKKESFPLTVTSAQKNPTAFYLCASSTLTGGSTEAFFGQGTRLTVV.

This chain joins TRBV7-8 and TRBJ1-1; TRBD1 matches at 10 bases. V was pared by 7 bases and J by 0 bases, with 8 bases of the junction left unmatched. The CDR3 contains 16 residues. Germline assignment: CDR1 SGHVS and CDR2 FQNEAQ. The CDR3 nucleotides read TGTGCCAGCAAGGGACAGGGGAGCGTCCTGAACACTGAAGCTTTCTTT. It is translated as CASKGQGSVLNTEAFF.

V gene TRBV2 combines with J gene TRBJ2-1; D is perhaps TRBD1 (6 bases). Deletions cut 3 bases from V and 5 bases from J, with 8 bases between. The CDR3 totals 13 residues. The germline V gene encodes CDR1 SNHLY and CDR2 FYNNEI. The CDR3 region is CASSDRGHNEQFF. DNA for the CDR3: TGTGCCAGCAGTGACAGGGGCCACAATGAGCAGTTCTTC. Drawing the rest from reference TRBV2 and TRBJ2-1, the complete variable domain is EPEVTQTPSHQVTQMGQEVILRCVPISNHLYFYWYRQILGQKVEFLVSFYNNEISEKSEIFDDQFSVERPDGSNFTLKIRSTKLEDSAMYFCASSDRGHNEQFFGPGTRLTVL.

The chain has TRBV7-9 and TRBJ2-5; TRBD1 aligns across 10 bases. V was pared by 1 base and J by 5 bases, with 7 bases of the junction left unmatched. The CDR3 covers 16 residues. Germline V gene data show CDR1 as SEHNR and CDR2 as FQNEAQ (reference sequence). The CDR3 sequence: CASSLVLGQGRETQYF. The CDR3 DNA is TGTGCCAGCAGCTTAGTTTTGGGACAGGGGCGGGAGACCCAGTACTTC.

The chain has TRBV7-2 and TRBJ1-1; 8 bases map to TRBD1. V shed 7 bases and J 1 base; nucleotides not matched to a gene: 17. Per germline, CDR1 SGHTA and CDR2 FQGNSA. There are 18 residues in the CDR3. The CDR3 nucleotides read TGTGCCAGCACCCTTACGGAGACAGGGGACGGGAGGAACACTGAAGCTTTCTTT. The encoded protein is CASTLTETGDGRNTEAFF.

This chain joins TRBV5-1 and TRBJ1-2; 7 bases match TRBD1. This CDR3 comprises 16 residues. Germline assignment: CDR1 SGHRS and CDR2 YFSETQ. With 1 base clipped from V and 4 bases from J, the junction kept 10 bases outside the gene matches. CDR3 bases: TGCGCCAGCAGCTTGAGTTTAGGGGGCGGAGGCTATGGCTACACCTTC. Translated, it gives CASSLSLGGGGYGYTF. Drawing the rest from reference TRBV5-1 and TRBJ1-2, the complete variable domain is KAGVTQTPRYLIKTRGQQVTLSCSPISGHRSVSWYQQTPGQGLQFLFEYFSETQRNKGNFPGRFSGRQFSNSRSEMNVSTLELGDSALYLCASSLSLGGGGYGYTFGSGTRLTVV.

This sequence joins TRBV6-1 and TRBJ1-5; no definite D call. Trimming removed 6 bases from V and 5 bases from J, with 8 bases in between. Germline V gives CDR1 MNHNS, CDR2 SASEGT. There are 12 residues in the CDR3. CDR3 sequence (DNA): TGTGCCAGCAGGGCCAGTGATCAGCCCCAGCATTTT. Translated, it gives CASRASDQPQHF.

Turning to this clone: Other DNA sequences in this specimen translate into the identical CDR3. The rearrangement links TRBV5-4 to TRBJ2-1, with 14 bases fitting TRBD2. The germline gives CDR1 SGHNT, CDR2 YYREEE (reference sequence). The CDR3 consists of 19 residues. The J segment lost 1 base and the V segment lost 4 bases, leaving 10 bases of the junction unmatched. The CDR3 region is CASSLGLAGVPGSYNEQFF. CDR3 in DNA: TGTGCCAGCAGCCTGGGACTAGCGGGAGTTCCCGGGTCCTACAATGAGCAGTTCTTC.